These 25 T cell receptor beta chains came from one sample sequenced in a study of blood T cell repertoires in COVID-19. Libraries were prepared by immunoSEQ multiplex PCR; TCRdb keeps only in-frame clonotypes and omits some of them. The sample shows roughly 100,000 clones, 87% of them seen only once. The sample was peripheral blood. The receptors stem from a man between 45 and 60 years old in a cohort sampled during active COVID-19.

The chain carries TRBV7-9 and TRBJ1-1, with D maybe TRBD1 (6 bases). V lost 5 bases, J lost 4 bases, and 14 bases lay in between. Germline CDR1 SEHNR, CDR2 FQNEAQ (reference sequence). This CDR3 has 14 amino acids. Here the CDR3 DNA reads TGTGCCAGCAGCCCAGGACAGATCGGCACTGAAGCTTTCTTT. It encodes CASSPGQIGTEAFF. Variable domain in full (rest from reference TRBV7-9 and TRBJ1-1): DTGVSQNPRHKITKRGQNVTFRCDPISEHNRLYWYRQTLGQGPEFLTYFQNEAQLEKSRLLSDRFSAERPKGSFSTLEIQRTEQGDSAMYLCASSPGQIGTEAFFGQGTRLTVV.

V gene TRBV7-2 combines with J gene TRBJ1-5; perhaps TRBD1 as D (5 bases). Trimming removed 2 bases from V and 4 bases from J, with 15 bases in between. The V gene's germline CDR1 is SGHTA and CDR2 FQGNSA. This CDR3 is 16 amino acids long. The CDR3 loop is CASSLNVAGRNQPQHF. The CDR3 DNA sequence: TGTGCCAGCAGCTTAAACGTAGCAGGGCGAAATCAGCCCCAGCATTTT. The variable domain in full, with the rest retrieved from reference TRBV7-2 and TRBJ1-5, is GAGVSQSPSNKVTEKGKDVELRCDPISGHTALYWYRQSLGQGLEFLIYFQGNSAPDKSGLPSDRFSAERTGGSVSTLTIQRTQQEDSAVYLCASSLNVAGRNQPQHFGDGTRLSIL.

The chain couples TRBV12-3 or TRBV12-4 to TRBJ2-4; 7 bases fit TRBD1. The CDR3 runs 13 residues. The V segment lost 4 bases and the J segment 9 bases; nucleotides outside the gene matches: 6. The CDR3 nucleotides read TGTGCCAGCAGTTCCACGCCAGGGGGCATTCAGTACTTC. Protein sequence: CASSSTPGGIQYF.

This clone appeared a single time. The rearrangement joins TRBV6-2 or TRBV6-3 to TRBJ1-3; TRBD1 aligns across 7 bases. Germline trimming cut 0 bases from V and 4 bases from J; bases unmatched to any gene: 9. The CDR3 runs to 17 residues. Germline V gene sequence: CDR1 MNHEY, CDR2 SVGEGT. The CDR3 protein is CASSYSTQGTRGNTIYF. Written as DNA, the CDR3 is TGTGCCAGCAGTTACTCCACACAGGGGACGAGAGGAAACACCATATATTTT.

The CDR3 region has the DNA TGTGCCAGCAGCGTAGGGGGCGCTGGGAACTATGGCTACACCTTC. The encoded protein is CASSVGGAGNYGYTF. This chain connects TRBV9 to TRBJ1-2, with D possibly TRBD1 on 5 matching bases. The CDR3 runs to 15 residues. V was cut by 0 bases and J by 2 bases, with 11 bases left in between. Germline lookup yields CDR1 SGDLS and CDR2 YYNGEE.

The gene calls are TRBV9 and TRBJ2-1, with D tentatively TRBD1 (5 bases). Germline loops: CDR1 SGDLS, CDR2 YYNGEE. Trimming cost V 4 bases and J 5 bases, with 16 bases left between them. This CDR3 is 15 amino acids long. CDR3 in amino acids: CASSPPQGSDNEQFF. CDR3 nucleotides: TGTGCCAGCAGCCCCCCGCAGGGTTCGGACAATGAGCAGTTCTTC.

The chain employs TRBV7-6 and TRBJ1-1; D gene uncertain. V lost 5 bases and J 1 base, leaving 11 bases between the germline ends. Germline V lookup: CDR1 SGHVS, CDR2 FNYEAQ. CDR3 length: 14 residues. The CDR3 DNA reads TGTGCCAGCAGCGCCCAGACAACGAACACTGAAGCTTTCTTT. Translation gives CASSAQTTNTEAFF. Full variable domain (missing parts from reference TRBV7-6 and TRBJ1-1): GAGVSQSPRYKVTKRGQDVALRCDPISGHVSLYWYRQALGQGPEFLTYFNYEAQQDKSGLPNDRFSAERPEGSISTLTIQRTEQRDSAMYRCASSAQTTNTEAFFGQGTRLTVV.

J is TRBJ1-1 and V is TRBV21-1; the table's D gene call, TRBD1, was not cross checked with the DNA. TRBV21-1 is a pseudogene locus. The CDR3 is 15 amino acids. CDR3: CASSKGTVENTEAFF. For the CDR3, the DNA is TGTGCCAGCAGCAAAGGCACAGTGGAGAACACTGAAGCTTTCTTT.

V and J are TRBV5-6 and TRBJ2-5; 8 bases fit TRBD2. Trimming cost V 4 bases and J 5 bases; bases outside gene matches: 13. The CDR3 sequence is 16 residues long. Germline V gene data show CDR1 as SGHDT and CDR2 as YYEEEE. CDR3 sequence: CASSPGGGAAGETQYF. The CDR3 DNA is TGTGCCAGCAGCCCGGGGGGGGGTGCGGCGGGTGAGACCCAGTACTTC. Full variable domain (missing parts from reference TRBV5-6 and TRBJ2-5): DAGVTQSPTHLIKTRGQQVTLRCSPKSGHDTVSWYQQALGQGPQFIFQYYEEEERQRGNFPDRFSGHQFPNYSSELNVNALLLGDSALYLCASSPGGGAAGETQYFGPGTRLLVL.

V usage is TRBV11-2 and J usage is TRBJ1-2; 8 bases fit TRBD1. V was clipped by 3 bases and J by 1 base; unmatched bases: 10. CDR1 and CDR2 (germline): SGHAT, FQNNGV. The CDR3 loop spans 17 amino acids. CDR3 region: CASSFGQGQAFNYGYTF. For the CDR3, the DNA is TGTGCCAGCAGCTTCGGACAGGGACAGGCATTTAACTATGGCTACACCTTC.

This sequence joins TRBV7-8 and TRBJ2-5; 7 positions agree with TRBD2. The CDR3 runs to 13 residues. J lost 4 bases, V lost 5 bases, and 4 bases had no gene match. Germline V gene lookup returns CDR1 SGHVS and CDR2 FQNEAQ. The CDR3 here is CASSRGLGETQYF. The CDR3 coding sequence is TGTGCCAGCAGCCGAGGACTAGGAGAGACCCAGTACTTC.

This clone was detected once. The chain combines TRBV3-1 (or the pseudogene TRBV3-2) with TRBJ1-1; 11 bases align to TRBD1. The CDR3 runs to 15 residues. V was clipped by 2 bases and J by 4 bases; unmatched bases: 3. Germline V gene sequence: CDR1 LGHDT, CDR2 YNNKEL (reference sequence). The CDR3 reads CASSQKGTGGTEAFF. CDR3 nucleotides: TGTGCCAGCAGCCAAAAAGGGACAGGGGGCACTGAAGCTTTCTTT.

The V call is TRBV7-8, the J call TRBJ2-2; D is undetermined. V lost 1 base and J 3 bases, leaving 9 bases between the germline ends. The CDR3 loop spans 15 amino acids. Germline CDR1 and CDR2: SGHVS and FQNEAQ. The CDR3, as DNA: TGTGCCAGCAGCTTAGATAACAGACACACCGGGGAGCTGTTTTTT. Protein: CASSLDNRHTGELFF.

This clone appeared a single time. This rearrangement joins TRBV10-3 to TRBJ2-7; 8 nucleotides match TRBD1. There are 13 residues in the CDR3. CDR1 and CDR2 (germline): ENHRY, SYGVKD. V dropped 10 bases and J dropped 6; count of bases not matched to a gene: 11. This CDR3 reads CATGRQGASEQYF. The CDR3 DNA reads TGTGCCACCGGGCGGCAGGGGGCGTCCGAGCAGTACTTC.

CDR3 coding DNA: TGTGCCAGCAGCTTTTTCGGACTTTCATCTGGGGAGCTGTTTTTT. Translation: CASSFFGLSSGELFF. The chain couples TRBV7-2 to TRBJ2-2; tentatively, D is TRBD2 (5 bases). The CDR3 has 15 residues. V shed 3 bases and J shed 8 bases, with 16 bases lying between them. Germline CDR1 SGHTA, CDR2 FQGNSA.

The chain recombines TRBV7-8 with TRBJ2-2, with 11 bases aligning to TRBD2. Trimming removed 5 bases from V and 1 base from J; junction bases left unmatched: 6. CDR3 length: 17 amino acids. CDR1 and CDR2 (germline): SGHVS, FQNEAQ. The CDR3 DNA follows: TGTGCCAGCAGCGGAATAGGACTAGCGGGGAACACCGGGGAGCTGTTTTTT. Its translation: CASSGIGLAGNTGELFF.

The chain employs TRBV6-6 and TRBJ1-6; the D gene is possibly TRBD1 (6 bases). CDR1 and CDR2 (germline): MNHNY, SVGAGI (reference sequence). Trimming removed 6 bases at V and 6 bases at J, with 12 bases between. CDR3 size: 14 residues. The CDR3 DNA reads TGTGCCAGCAGCCCACAGGGTGGTAATTCACCCCTCCACTTT. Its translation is CASSPQGGNSPLHF.

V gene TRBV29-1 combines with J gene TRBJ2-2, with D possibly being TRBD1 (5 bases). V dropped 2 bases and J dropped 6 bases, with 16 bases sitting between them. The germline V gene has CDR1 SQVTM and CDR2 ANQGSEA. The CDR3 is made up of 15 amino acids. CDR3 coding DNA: TGCAGCGTTGAATATAGTACTACACAGGCCGGGGAGCTGTTTTTT. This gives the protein CSVEYSTTQAGELFF.

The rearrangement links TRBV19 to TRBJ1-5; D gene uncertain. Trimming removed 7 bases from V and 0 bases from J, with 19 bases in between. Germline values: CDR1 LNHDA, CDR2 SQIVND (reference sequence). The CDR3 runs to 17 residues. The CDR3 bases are TGTGCCAGTACCGAAAAGTTCCGTCTAAATAGCAATCAGCCCCAGCATTTT. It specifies CASTEKFRLNSNQPQHF. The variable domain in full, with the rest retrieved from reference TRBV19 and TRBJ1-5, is DGGITQSPKYLFRKEGQNVTLSCEQNLNHDAMYWYRQDPGQGLRLIYYSQIVNDFQKGDIAEGYSVSREKKESFPLTVTSAQKNPTAFYLCASTEKFRLNSNQPQHFGDGTRLSIL.

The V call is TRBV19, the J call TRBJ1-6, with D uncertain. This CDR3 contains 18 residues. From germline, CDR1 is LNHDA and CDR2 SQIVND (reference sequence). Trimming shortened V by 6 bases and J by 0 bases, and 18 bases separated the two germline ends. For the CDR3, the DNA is TGTGCCAGTAGGGGTTTGTCGGGGAGTAGCTCCTATAATTCACCCCTCCACTTT. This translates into CASRGLSGSSSYNSPLHF.

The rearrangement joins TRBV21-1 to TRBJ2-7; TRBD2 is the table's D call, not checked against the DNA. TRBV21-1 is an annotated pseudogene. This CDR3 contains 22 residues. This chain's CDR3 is CASSKFWVSRLAGGLSRDEQYV. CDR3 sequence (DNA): TGTGCCAGCAGCAAATTTTGGGTGTCTCGACTAGCGGGGGGGCTAAGTCGCGACGAGCAGTACGTC.

CDR3 nucleotides: TGTGCCAGCAGTTCGGGAGGGCTAGCGGGGGGGTCTAGGTACAATGAGCAGTTCTTC. Its translation: CASSSGGLAGGSRYNEQFF. The J gene is TRBJ2-1, the V gene TRBV2; 12 bases line up with TRBD2. V shed 5 bases, J shed 4 bases, and the junction held 15 bases outside the gene matches. Germline V CDR1 and CDR2: SNHLY, FYNNEI. This CDR3 contains 19 residues. The variable domain in full, completed from reference TRBV2 and TRBJ2-1, reads EPEVTQTPSHQVTQMGQEVILRCVPISNHLYFYWYRQILGQKVEFLVSFYNNEISEKSEIFDDQFSVERPDGSNFTLKIRSTKLEDSAMYFCASSSGGLAGGSRYNEQFFGPGTRLTVL.

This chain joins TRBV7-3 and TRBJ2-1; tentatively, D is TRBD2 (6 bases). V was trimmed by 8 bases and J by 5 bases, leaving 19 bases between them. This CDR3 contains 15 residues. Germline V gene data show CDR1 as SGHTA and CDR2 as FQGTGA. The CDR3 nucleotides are TGTGCCAGCTGGGGAGGATTTACGATTGACAATGAGCAGTTCTTC. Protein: CASWGGFTIDNEQFF.

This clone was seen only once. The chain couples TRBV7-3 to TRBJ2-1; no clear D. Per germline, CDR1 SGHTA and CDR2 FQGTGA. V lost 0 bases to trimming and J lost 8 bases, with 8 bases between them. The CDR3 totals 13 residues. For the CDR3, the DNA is TGTGCCAGCAGCTTAACTTCTAGAGATGAGCAGTTCTTC. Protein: CASSLTSRDEQFF.

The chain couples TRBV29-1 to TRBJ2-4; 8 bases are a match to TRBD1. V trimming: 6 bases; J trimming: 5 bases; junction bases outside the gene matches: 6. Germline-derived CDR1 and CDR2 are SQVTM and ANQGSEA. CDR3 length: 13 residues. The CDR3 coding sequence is TGCAGCGTGCCCGGACAGGGAGAAAACATTCAGTACTTC. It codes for CSVPGQGENIQYF. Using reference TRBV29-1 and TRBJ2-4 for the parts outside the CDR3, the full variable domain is SAVISQKPSRDICQRGTSLTIQCQVDSQVTMMFWYRQQPGQSLTLIATANQGSEATYESGFVIDKFPISRPNLTFSTLTVSNMSPEDSSIYLCSVPGQGENIQYFGAGTRLSVL.